This section outlines one T cell receptor (beta chain) sequence together with its context. Its antigen remains unknown. The read finishes 3 residues shy of the CDR3 end, and the germline J gene is used to complete it. The sample comes from a study of T cells in women clearing cervical HPV infection. Germline-derived CDR1 and CDR2 are MNHEY and SVGEGT. This CDR3 contains 12 residues. Trimming stripped 2 bases from V and 1 base from J, with 2 bases between. The study, taken as a whole, reports: Repertoire richness, not evenness, was significantly elevated in CIN3+ cases versus controls.

Sequencing was performed with immunoSEQ multiplex PCR; in TCRdb, only in-frame clones are kept and a portion is missing. The repertoire table contains about 30,000 clones. This sequence originates from a woman aged 18 to 75 with a cervical HPV16 infection that either progressed to CIN3+ or cleared (not recorded which). The specimen was blood buffy coat. This chain connects TRBV6-2 or TRBV6-3 to TRBJ1-1; no definite D call. CDR3 amino acids: CASSYRNTEAFF. The part of the CDR3 DNA that was read is TGTGCCAGCAGTTACCGGAACACTGAA.